This entry describes one T cell receptor (beta chain). These data come from a study of T cell responses to AZD1222 COVID-19 vaccine. Clones were sequenced by immunoSEQ multiplex PCR, and TCRdb holds only the in-frame ones, with some missing. The sample records 85,000 or so clones, approximately 90% being singletons. Specimen: peripheral blood, collected on day 0 of AZD1222 vaccination. The TCR originated in an adult in good health.

The CDR3 spells CAWRQTNSPLHF. CDR3 coding DNA: TGTGCCTGGAGACAGACCAATTCACCCCTCCACTTT. The chain carries TRBV30 and TRBJ1-6; D gene unclear. V was shortened by 3 bases and J by 7 bases, with 7 bases between the two germline ends. This CDR3 contains 12 residues. The germline V gene encodes CDR1 GTSNPN and CDR2 SVGIG (reference sequence).